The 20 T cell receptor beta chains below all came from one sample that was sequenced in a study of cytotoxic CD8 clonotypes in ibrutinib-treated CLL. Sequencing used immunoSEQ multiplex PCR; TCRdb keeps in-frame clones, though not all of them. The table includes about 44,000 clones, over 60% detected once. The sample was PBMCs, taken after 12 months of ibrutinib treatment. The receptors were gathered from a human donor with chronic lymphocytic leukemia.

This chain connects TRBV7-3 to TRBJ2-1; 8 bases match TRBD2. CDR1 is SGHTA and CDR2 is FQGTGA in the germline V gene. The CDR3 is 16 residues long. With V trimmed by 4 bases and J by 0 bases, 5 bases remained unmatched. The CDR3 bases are TGTGCCAGCAGCTCTAGCGGGCCTAGCTCCTACAATGAGCAGTTCTTC. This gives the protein CASSSSGPSSYNEQFF.

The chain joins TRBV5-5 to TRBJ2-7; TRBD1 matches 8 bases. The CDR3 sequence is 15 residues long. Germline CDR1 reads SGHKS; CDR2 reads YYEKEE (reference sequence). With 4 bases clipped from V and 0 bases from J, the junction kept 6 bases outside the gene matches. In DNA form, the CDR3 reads TGTGCCAGCAGCATCTCCGGGACAGGCTCCTACGAGCAGTACTTC. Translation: CASSISGTGSYEQYF.

The CDR3 DNA is TGTGCCAGCAAGGGGAGTTCGGGCAATCAGCCCCAGCATTTT. Its protein is CASKGSSGNQPQHF. The rearrangement links TRBV25-1 to TRBJ1-5; maybe TRBD1 (5 bases). Germline loops: CDR1 MGHDK, CDR2 SYGVNS. The ends were cut back, 7 bases at V and 2 bases at J, with 12 bases in the middle. The CDR3 extends over 14 amino acids.

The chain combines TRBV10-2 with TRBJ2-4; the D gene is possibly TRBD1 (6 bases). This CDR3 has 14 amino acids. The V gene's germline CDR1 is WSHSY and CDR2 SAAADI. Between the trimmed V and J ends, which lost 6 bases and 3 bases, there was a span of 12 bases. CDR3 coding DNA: TGCGCCAGCAGGCAACAGGGACGCAAAAACATTCAGTACTTC. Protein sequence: CASRQQGRKNIQYF.

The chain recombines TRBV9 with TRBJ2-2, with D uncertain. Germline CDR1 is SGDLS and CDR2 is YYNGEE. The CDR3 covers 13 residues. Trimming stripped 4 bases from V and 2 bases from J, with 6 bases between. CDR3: CASSPVNTGELFF. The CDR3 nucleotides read TGTGCCAGCAGCCCCGTAAACACCGGGGAGCTGTTTTTT. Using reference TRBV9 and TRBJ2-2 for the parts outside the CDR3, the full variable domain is DSGVTQTPKHLITATGQRVTLRCSPRSGDLSVYWYQQSLDQGLQFLIQYYNGEERAKGNILERFSAQQFPDLHSELNLSSLELGDSALYFCASSPVNTGELFFGEGSRLTVL.

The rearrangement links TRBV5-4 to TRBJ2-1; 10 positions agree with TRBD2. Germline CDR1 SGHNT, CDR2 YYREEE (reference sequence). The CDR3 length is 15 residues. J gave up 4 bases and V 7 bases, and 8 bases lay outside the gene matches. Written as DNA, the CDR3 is TGTGCCAGCCGTCGAACTAGCGGGGATTACAATGAGCAGTTCTTC. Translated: CASRRTSGDYNEQFF. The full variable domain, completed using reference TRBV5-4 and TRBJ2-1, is ETGVTQSPTHLIKTRGQQVTLRCSSQSGHNTVSWYQQALGQGPQFIFQYYREEENGRGNFPPRFSGLQFPNYSSELNVNALELDDSALYLCASRRTSGDYNEQFFGPGTRLTVL.

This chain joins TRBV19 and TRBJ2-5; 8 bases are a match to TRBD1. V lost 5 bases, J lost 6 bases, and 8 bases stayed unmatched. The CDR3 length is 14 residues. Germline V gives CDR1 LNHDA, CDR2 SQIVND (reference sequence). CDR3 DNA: TGTGCCAGTAGTTCGGGGACAGGCACGAAGACCCAGTACTTC. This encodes CASSSGTGTKTQYF.

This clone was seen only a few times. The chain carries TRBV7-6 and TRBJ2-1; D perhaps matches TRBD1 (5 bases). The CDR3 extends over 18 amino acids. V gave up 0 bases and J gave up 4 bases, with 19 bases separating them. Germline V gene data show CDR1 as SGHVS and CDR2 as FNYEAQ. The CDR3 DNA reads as TGTGCCAGCAGCTTAGCCCCGAACACAGGAGTAAATTACAATGAGCAGTTCTTC. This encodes CASSLAPNTGVNYNEQFF.

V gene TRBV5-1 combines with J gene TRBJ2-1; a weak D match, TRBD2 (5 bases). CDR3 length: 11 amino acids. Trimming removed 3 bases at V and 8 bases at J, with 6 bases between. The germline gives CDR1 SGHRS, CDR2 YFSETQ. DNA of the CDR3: TGCGCCAGCAGCTCGGACTATGAGCAGTTCTTC. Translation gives CASSSDYEQFF.

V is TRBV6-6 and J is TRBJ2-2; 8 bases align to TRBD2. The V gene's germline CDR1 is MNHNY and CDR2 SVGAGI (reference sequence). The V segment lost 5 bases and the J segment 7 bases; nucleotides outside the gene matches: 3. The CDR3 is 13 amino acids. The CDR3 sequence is CASSSGSDGELFF. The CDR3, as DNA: TGTGCCAGCAGTAGCGGGAGTGACGGGGAGCTGTTTTTT.

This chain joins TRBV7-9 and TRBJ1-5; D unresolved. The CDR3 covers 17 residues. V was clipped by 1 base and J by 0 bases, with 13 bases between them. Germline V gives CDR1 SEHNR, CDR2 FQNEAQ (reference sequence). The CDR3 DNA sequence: TGTGCCAGCAGCTTAGGGTCGCAGGCCGATAGCAATCAGCCCCAGCATTTT. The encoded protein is CASSLGSQADSNQPQHF.

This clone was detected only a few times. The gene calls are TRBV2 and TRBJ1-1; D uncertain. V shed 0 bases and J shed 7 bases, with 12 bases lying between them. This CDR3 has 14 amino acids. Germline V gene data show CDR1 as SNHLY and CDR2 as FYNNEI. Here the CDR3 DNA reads TGTGCCAGCAGTGAAGCGCTTCACGTGAGTGAAGCTTTCTTT. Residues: CASSEALHVSEAFF.

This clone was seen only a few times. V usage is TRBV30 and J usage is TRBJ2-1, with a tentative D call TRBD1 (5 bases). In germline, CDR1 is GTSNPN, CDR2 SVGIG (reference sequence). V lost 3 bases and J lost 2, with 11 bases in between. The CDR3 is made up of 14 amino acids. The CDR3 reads CAWSAQDTYNEQFF. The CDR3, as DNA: TGTGCCTGGAGCGCCCAGGACACCTACAATGAGCAGTTCTTC.

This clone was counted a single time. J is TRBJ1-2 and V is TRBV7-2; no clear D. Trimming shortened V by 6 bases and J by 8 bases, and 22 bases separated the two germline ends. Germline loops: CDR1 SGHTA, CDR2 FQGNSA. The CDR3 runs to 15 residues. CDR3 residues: CASSSHRALLTGYTF. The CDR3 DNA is TGTGCCAGCAGTTCCCATCGGGCCCTCCTGACAGGCTACACCTTC. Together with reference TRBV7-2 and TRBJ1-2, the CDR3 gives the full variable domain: GAGVSQSPSNKVTEKGKDVELRCDPISGHTALYWYRQSLGQGLEFLIYFQGNSAPDKSGLPSDRFSAERTGGSVSTLTIQRTQQEDSAVYLCASSSHRALLTGYTFGSGTRLTVV.

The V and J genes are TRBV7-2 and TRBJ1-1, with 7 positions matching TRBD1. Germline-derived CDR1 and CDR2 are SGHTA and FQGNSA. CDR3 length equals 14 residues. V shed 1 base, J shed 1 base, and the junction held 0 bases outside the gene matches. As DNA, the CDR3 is TGTGCCAGCAGCTTAGGACAGGGGAACACTGAAGCTTTCTTT. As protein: CASSLGQGNTEAFF.

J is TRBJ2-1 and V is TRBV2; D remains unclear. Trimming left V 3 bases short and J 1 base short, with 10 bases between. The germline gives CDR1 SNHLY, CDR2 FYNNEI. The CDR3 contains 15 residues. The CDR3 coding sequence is TGTGCCAGCAGTGATGTGGGAACGTCCTACAATGAGCAGTTCTTC. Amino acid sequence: CASSDVGTSYNEQFF. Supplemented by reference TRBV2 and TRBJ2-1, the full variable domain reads EPEVTQTPSHQVTQMGQEVILRCVPISNHLYFYWYRQILGQKVEFLVSFYNNEISEKSEIFDDQFSVERPDGSNFTLKIRSTKLEDSAMYFCASSDVGTSYNEQFFGPGTRLTVL.

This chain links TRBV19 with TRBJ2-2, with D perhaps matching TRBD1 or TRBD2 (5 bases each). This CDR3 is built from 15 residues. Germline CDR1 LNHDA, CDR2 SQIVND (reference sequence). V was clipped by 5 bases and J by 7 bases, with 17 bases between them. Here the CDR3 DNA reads TGTGCCAGTAGTCTCGGACACGGCGGAGGCGGGGAGCTGTTTTTT. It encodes CASSLGHGGGGELFF.

Written as DNA, the CDR3 is TGTGCCAGCAAGCTACAGGGGATTGAAAAACTGTTTTTT. Amino acid sequence: CASKLQGIEKLFF. V and J are TRBV27 and TRBJ1-4; the match to TRBD1 covers 7 bases. CDR1 and CDR2 (germline): MNHEY, SMNVEV (reference sequence). Unmatched junction bases numbered 6, after V lost 7 bases and J lost 7 bases. This CDR3 spans 13 amino acids. Full variable domain (rest looked up from reference TRBV27 and TRBJ1-4): EAQVTQNPRYLITVTGKKLTVTCSQNMNHEYMSWYRQDPGLGLRQIYYSMNVEVTDKGDVPEGYKVSRKEKRNFPLILESPSPNQTSLYFCASKLQGIEKLFFGSGTQLSVL.

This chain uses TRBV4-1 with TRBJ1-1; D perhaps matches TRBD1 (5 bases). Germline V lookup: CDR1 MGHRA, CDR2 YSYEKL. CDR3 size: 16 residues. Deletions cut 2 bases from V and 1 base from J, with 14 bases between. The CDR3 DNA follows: TGCGCCAGCAGCCAAACACTACGACAGCGGAACACTGAAGCTTTCTTT. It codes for CASSQTLRQRNTEAFF.

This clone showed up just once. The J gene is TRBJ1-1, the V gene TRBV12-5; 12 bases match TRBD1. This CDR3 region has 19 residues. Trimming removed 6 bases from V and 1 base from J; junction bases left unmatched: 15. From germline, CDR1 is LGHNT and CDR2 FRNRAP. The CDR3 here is CASGPGTGGAPDRNTEAFF. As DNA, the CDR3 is TGTGCTAGTGGACCCGGGACAGGGGGCGCCCCGGATAGGAACACTGAAGCTTTCTTT. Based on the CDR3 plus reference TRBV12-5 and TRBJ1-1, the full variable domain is DARVTQTPRHKVTEMGQEVTMRCQPILGHNTVFWYRQTMMQGLELLAYFRNRAPLDDSGMPKDRFSAEMPDATLATLKIQPSEPRDSAVYFCASGPGTGGAPDRNTEAFFGQGTRLTVV.